Listed here are 25 T cell receptor beta chains from one sample, sequenced in a study of blood T cell repertoires in COVID-19. TCRdb's table, derived via immunoSEQ multiplex PCR, lists solely in-frame clones and lacks some. The sample carries roughly 200,000 clones, roughly nine tenths recorded once. The specimen sequenced was PBMCs or T cells enriched from blood (not recorded which). The receptor set was obtained from a woman aged 40 to 49 with acute COVID-19.

The chain is built from TRBV19 and TRBJ2-2; tentative D call: TRBD1 (6 bases). There are 14 residues in the CDR3. Germline V gene sequence: CDR1 LNHDA, CDR2 SQIVND (reference sequence). V shed 7 bases and J shed 0 bases, with 9 bases lying between them. CDR3 amino acids: CASKGVSNTGELFF. CDR3 sequence (DNA): TGTGCCAGTAAGGGGGTCTCGAACACCGGGGAGCTGTTTTTT. Full variable domain (remainder filled in from reference TRBV19 and TRBJ2-2): DGGITQSPKYLFRKEGQNVTLSCEQNLNHDAMYWYRQDPGQGLRLIYYSQIVNDFQKGDIAEGYSVSREKKESFPLTVTSAQKNPTAFYLCASKGVSNTGELFFGEGSRLTVL.

The rearrangement links TRBV5-1 to TRBJ1-6; 7 bases align to TRBD1. V dropped 0 bases and J dropped 7; count of bases not matched to a gene: 4. In germline, CDR1 is SGHRS, CDR2 YFSETQ. The CDR3 consists of 15 residues. The CDR3 reads CASSLGQGRNSPLHF. The CDR3 DNA sequence: TGCGCCAGCAGCTTGGGACAGGGACGAAATTCACCCCTCCACTTT.

This clone was detected a few times. Other nucleotide sequences from this sample produce the same CDR3. The genes are TRBV19 and TRBJ1-5; 7 positions match TRBD1. V gave up 10 bases and J gave up 6 bases; unmatched junction bases: 15. Germline loops: CDR1 LNHDA, CDR2 SQIVND (reference sequence). The CDR3 consists of 15 residues. DNA for the CDR3: TGTGCCACCTCCCTCAAACCAGGGGGGACTCAGCCCCAGCATTTT. Protein: CATSLKPGGTQPQHF.

This clone was counted a single time. The rearrangement links TRBV7-9 to TRBJ2-7; a possible D gene is TRBD1 (5 bases). Germline V gene lookup returns CDR1 SEHNR and CDR2 FQNEAQ (reference sequence). V lost 2 bases, J lost 9 bases, and 11 bases lay in between. CDR3 size: 12 residues. In DNA form, the CDR3 reads TGTGCCAGCAGCTTAACAGGCCCCGGGCAGTACTTC. As protein: CASSLTGPGQYF.

The CDR3 DNA is TGTGCCACCAGTGATTTAAAGACAGCAATGAACACTGAAGCTTTCTTT. Amino acid sequence: CATSDLKTAMNTEAFF. The J gene is TRBJ1-1, the V gene TRBV24-1, with D tentatively TRBD1 (5 bases). Germline loops: CDR1 KGHDR, CDR2 SFDVKD. The CDR3 runs 16 residues. Between the trimmed V and J ends, which lost 1 base and 0 bases, there was a span of 11 bases.

V gene TRBV18 combines with J gene TRBJ2-7; D might be TRBD1 (5 bases). Looked up from germline, CDR1 is KGHSH and CDR2 is LQKENI. The V and J ends lost 2 bases and 0 bases respectively, with 8 bases between them. The CDR3 extends over 14 amino acids. CDR3 sequence reads: CASSPSQGSYEQYF. The CDR3 DNA reads TGTGCCAGCTCACCAAGTCAGGGCTCCTACGAGCAGTACTTC.

V and J are TRBV5-1 and TRBJ2-5; 8 bases align to TRBD2. This CDR3 region has 15 residues. Germline V gene data show CDR1 as SGHRS and CDR2 as YFSETQ. J gave up 8 bases and V 0 bases, and 9 bases lay outside the gene matches. Here the CDR3 reads CASSLDSGTAPTQYF. The CDR3 DNA is TGCGCCAGCAGCTTGGATAGCGGGACGGCCCCAACCCAGTACTTC.

V usage is TRBV7-8 and J usage is TRBJ2-3; 7 nucleotides line up with TRBD2. V gave up 4 bases and J gave up 8 bases; unmatched junction bases: 12. Germline-derived CDR1 and CDR2 are SGHVS and FQNEAQ. The CDR3 covers 15 residues. The CDR3 reads CASSSRLAGLATQYF. As DNA, the CDR3 is TGTGCCAGCAGCTCTCGACTAGCAGGGCTGGCTACGCAGTATTTT.

This rearrangement joins TRBV5-5 to TRBJ2-7; 13 bases are shared with TRBD2. Germline-derived CDR1 and CDR2 are SGHKS and YYEKEE (reference sequence). V was clipped by 1 base and J by 4 bases; unmatched bases: 8. CDR3 length: 17 residues. CDR3 region: CASSLSLAGGLGYEQYF. CDR3 bases: TGTGCCAGCAGCTTGTCACTAGCGGGAGGGCTTGGTTACGAGCAGTACTTC.

The rearrangement links TRBV6-2 or TRBV6-3 to TRBJ2-5; no clear D. Germline V lookup: CDR1 MNHEY, CDR2 SVGEGT. V dropped 4 bases and J dropped 0 bases, with 24 bases sitting between them. The CDR3 consists of 19 residues. The CDR3 loop is CASSCLPLMRVQHQETQYF. CDR3 DNA sequence: TGTGCCAGCAGTTGTCTCCCCCTCATGAGAGTCCAACACCAAGAGACCCAGTACTTC.

The genes are TRBV28 and TRBJ2-4; D gene unclear. With 3 bases removed from V and 5 bases from J, the gap between germline ends came to 8 bases. The germline gives CDR1 MDHEN, CDR2 SYDVKM. The CDR3 is 13 residues long. CDR3 nucleotide sequence: TGTGCCAGCAGTTTGGCCCCCGAAAACATTCAGTACTTC. It is translated as CASSLAPENIQYF.

The count of this clone is one. The gene calls are TRBV5-1 and TRBJ2-3; D gene unclear. The V end was cut by 0 bases, the J end by 6 bases, with 14 bases between. CDR1 and CDR2 from the germline V gene are SGHRS and YFSETQ. CDR3 size: 15 residues. CDR3 residues: CASSLVRVPEDTQYF. CDR3 nucleotides: TGCGCCAGCAGCTTGGTCCGGGTCCCGGAGGATACGCAGTATTTT.

This sequence joins TRBV23-1 and TRBJ2-6; D perhaps matches TRBD1 (6 bases). TRBV23-1 is filed as an ORF, its function uncertain. The V and J ends lost 8 bases and 0 bases respectively, with 17 bases between them. The CDR3 sequence is 17 residues long. Here the CDR3 reads CASPGEEFLSGANVLTF. CDR3 sequence (DNA): TGCGCCAGCCCAGGGGAAGAGTTCCTCTCTGGGGCCAACGTCCTGACTTTC.

This clone was observed once. The chain combines TRBV11-3 with TRBJ2-7; the D gene is possibly TRBD1 (6 bases). Germline assignment: CDR1 SGHNT and CDR2 YENEEA. This CDR3 is 11 amino acids long. V lost 5 bases to trimming and J lost 7 bases, with 9 bases between them. DNA for the CDR3: TGTGCCAGCAGCCCCCAGGGGGAGCAGTACTTC. Translating it yields CASSPQGEQYF.

This chain uses TRBV28 with TRBJ2-5; perhaps TRBD1 as D (5 bases). Germline V CDR1 and CDR2: MDHEN, SYDVKM. The CDR3 runs 14 residues. Trimming removed 8 bases at V and 1 base at J, with 14 bases between. The CDR3 DNA sequence: TGTGCCAGCTCCCGGGCAGGGATCCAAGAGACCCAGTACTTC. Its protein is CASSRAGIQETQYF.

The rearrangement joins TRBV25-1 to TRBJ1-2; 7 bases are shared with TRBD1. The CDR3 is 14 amino acids. Germline CDR1 is MGHDK and CDR2 is SYGVNS. V dropped 3 bases and J dropped 0; count of bases not matched to a gene: 1. The CDR3 is CASSEGQTNYGYTF. The CDR3, as DNA: TGTGCCAGCAGTGAGGGACAGACTAACTATGGCTACACCTTC.

The rearrangement links TRBV18 to TRBJ1-1, with 8 bases identical to TRBD1. The CDR3 runs to 14 residues. Per the germline V gene, CDR1 is KGHSH and CDR2 is LQKENI. The J segment lost 7 bases and the V segment lost 3 bases, leaving 7 bases of the junction unmatched. The CDR3 loop reads CASSPGQGAYEAFF. The CDR3, as DNA: TGTGCCAGCTCACCGGGCCAGGGGGCGTATGAAGCTTTCTTT. The entire variable domain, with the rest obtained from reference TRBV18 and TRBJ1-1, is as follows: NAGVMQNPRHLVRRRGQEARLRCSPMKGHSHVYWYRQLPEEGLKFMVYLQKENIIDESGMPKERFSAEFPKEGPSILRIQQVVRGDSAAYFCASSPGQGAYEAFFGQGTRLTVV.

This clone turned up a few times. V is TRBV2 and J is TRBJ2-1; no definite D call. The ends were cut back, 3 bases at V and 9 bases at J, with 12 bases in the middle. Germline assignment: CDR1 SNHLY and CDR2 FYNNEI. The CDR3 is 13 residues long. The CDR3 loop reads CASSDRVFSEQFF. As DNA, the CDR3 is TGTGCCAGCAGTGATCGAGTGTTTAGTGAGCAGTTCTTC.

The chain has TRBV30 and TRBJ1-2; no definite D call. The length of the CDR3 is 12 residues. Germline-derived CDR1 and CDR2 are GTSNPN and SVGIG (reference sequence). V was shortened by 0 bases and J by 5 bases, with 7 bases between the two germline ends. The CDR3 here is CAWSVQAYGYTF. The DNA of the CDR3 is TGTGCCTGGAGTGTCCAGGCTTATGGCTACACCTTC.

The chain couples TRBV2 to TRBJ1-5, with a tentative D call TRBD1 (6 bases). CDR3 size: 12 residues. Germline CDR1 and CDR2: SNHLY and FYNNEI. V lost 1 base and J 11 bases, leaving 9 bases between the germline ends. CDR3 residues: CASSEGGQAQHF. CDR3 sequence (DNA): TGTGCCAGCAGTGAAGGGGGGCAGGCCCAGCATTTT. The full variable domain, completed using reference TRBV2 and TRBJ1-5, is EPEVTQTPSHQVTQMGQEVILRCVPISNHLYFYWYRQILGQKVEFLVSFYNNEISEKSEIFDDQFSVERPDGSNFTLKIRSTKLEDSAMYFCASSEGGQAQHFGDGTRLSIL.

The rearrangement links TRBV7-2 to TRBJ2-2, with 7 bases matching TRBD2. Germline CDR1 and CDR2: SGHTA and FQGNSA. This CDR3 is built from 16 residues. Trimming removed 0 bases from V and 4 bases from J; junction bases left unmatched: 5. The CDR3 DNA reads TGTGCCAGCAGCTTAGCTGCCGGGGAGGGCACCGGGGAGCTGTTTTTT. Protein product: CASSLAAGEGTGELFF.

The chain couples TRBV9 to TRBJ2-3; 7 nucleotides line up with TRBD2. Trimming took 3 bases from V and 0 from J; bases not matched to a gene: 7. CDR1 and CDR2 from the germline V gene are SGDLS and YYNGEE. The CDR3 length is 16 residues. CDR3 nucleotides: TGTGCCAGCAGCGAGCGGTCGGGGGGAAGCACAGATACGCAGTATTTT. Its protein is CASSERSGGSTDTQYF.

The chain couples TRBV12-3 or TRBV12-4 to TRBJ2-7; no clear D. The CDR3 runs 12 residues. Trimming removed 2 bases at V and 7 bases at J, with 9 bases between. The CDR3 sequence: CASSLSRLEQYF. CDR3 nucleotide sequence: TGTGCCAGCAGTTTATCCAGGTTGGAGCAGTACTTC.

This chain links TRBV5-1 with TRBJ2-5; 8 positions agree with TRBD1. Trimming removed 0 bases from V and 2 bases from J; junction bases left unmatched: 3. The CDR3 consists of 15 residues. The germline V gene encodes CDR1 SGHRS and CDR2 YFSETQ. The DNA for the CDR3 is TGCGCCAGCAGCTTGGCAGGGACAGGACAAGAGACCCAGTACTTC. Protein sequence: CASSLAGTGQETQYF.

The chain has TRBV9 and TRBJ2-3; 14 nucleotides line up with TRBD2. The germline gives CDR1 SGDLS, CDR2 YYNGEE. The V and J ends lost 3 bases and 6 bases, in that order; junction bases with no gene match: 3. This CDR3 is built from 15 residues. CDR3 residues: CASSAGLAGEDTQYF. DNA of the CDR3: TGTGCCAGCAGCGCGGGACTAGCGGGGGAGGATACGCAGTATTTT.